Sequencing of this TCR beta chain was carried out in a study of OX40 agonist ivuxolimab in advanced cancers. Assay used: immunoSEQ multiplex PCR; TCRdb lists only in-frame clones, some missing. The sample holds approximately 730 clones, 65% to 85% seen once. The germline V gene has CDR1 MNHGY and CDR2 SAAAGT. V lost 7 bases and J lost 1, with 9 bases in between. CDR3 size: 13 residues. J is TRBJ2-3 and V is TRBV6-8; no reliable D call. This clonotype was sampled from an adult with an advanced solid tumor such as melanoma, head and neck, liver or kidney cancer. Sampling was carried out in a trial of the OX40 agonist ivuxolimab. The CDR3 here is CASIGLGTDTQYF. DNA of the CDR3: TGTGCCAGCATTGGCCTAGGCACAGATACGCAGTATTTT.